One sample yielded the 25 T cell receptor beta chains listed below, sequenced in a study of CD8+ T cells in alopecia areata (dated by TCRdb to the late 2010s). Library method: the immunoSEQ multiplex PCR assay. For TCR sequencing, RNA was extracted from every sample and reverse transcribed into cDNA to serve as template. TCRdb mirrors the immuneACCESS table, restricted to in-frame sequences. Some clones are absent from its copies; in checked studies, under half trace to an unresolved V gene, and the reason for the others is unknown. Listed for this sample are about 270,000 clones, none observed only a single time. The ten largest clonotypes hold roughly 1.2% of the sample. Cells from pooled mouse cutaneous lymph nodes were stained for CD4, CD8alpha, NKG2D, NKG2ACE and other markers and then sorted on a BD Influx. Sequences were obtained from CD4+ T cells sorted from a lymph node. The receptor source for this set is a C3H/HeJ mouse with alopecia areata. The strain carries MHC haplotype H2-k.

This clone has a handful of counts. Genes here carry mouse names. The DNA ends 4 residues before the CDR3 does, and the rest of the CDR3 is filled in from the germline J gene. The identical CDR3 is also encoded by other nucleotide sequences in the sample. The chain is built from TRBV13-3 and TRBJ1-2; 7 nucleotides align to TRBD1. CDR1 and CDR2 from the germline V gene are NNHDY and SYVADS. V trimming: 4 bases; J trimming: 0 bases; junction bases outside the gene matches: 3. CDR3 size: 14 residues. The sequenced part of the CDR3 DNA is TGTGCCAGCAGTAGGGGACAGACAAACTCC. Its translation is CASSRGQTNS. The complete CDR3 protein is CASSRGQTNSDYTF.

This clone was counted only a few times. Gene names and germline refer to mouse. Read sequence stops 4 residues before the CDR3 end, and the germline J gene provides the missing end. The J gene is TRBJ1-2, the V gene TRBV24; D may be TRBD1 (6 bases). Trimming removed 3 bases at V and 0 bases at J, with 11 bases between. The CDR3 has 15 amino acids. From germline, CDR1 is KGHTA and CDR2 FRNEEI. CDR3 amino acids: CASSLPGTTNSDYTF. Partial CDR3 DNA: TGTGCCAGCAGTCTTCCCGGGACAACAAACTCC.

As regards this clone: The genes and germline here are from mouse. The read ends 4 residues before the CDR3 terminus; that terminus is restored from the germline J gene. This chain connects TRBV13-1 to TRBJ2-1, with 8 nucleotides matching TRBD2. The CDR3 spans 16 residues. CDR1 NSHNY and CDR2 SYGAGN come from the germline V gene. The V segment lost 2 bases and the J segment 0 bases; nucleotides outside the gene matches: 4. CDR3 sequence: CASSDRGGANYAEQFF. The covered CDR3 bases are TGTGCCAGCAGTGACCGGGGGGGGGCTAACTATGCT.

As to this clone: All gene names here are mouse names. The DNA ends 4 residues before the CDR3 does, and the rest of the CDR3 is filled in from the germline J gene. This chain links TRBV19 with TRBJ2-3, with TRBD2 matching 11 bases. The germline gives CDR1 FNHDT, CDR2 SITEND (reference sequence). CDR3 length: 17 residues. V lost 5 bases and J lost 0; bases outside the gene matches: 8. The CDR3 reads CASSLDWGGTSAETLYF. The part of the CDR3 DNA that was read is TGTGCCAGCAGCCTTGACTGGGGGGGGACTAGTGCAGAA.

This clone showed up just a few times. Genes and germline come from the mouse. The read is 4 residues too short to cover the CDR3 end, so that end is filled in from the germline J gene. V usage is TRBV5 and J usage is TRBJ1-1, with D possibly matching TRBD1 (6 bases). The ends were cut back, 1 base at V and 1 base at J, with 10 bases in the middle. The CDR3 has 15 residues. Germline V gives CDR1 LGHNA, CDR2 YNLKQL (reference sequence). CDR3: CASSQAEDRNTEVFF. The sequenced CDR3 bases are TGTGCCAGCAGCCAAGCTGAGGACAGAAACACA.

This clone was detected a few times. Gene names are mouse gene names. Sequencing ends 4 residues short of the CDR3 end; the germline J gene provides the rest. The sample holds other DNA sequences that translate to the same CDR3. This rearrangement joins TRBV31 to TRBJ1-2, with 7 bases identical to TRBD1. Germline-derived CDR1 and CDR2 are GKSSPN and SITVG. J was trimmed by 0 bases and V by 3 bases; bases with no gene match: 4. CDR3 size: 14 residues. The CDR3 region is CAWSSGTANSDYTF. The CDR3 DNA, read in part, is TGTGCCTGGAGCTCCGGGACAGCAAACTCC.

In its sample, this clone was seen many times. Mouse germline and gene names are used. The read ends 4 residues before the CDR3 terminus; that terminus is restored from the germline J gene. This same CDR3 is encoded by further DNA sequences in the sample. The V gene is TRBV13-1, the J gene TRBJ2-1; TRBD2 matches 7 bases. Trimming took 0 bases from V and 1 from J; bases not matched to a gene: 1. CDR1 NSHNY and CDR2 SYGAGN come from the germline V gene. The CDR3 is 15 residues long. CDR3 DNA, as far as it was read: TGTGCCAGCAGTGATGCGGGGGGGAACTATGCT. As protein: CASSDAGGNYA. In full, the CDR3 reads CASSDAGGNYAEQFF.

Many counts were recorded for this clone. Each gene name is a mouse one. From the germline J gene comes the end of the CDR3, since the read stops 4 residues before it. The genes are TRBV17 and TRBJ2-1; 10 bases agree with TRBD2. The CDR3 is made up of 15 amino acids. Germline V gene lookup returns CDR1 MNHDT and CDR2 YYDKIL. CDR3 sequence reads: CASSRVRDWGSEQFF. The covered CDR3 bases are TGTGCTAGCAGTAGAGTTCGGGACTGGGGATCT.

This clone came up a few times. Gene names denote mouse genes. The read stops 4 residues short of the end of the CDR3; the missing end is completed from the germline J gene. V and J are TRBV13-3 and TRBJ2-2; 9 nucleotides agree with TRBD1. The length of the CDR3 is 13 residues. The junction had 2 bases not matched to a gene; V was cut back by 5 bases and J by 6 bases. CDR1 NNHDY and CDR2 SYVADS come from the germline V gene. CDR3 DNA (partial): TGTGCCAGCAGGAGACAGGGGGCCGGG. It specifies CASRRQGAG. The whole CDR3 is CASRRQGAGQLYF.

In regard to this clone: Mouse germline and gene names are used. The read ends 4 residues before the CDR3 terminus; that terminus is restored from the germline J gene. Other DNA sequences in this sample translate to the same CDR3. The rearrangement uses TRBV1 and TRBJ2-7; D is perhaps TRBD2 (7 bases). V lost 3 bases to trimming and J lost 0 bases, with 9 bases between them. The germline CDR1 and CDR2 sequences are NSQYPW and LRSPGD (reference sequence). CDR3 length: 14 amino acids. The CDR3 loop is CTCSAGGLSYEQYF. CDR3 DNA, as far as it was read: TGCACCTGCAGTGCCGGGGGGCTCTCCTAT. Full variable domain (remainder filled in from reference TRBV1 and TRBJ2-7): VTLLEQNPRWRLVPRGQAVNLRCILKNSQYPWMSWYQQDLQKQLQWLFTLRSPGDKEVKSLPGADYLATRVTDTELRLQVANMSQGRTLYCTCSAGGLSYEQYFGPGTRLTVL.

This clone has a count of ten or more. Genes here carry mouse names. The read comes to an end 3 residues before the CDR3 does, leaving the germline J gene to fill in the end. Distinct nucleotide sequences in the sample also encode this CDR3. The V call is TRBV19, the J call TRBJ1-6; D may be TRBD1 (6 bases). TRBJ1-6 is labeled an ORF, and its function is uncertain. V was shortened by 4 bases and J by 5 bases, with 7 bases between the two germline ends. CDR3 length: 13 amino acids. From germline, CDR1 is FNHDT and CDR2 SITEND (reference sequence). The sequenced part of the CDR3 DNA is TGTGCCAGCAGTCGACAGGATAATTCGCCC. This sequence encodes CASSRQDNSP. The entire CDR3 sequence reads CASSRQDNSPLYF.

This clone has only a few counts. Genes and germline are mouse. The covered CDR3 bases are TGTGCCAGCAGCCCCGAACCCGGGACAAGAAGGTCC. This codes for CASSPEPGTRRS. The entire CDR3 protein reads CASSPEPGTRRSDYTF. J is TRBJ1-2 and V is TRBV5; maybe TRBD1 (6 bases). The CDR3 end is not reached by the read, which stops 4 residues before it; the germline J gene fills it in. Germline lookup yields CDR1 LGHNA and CDR2 YNLKQL (reference sequence). The length of the CDR3 is 16 residues.

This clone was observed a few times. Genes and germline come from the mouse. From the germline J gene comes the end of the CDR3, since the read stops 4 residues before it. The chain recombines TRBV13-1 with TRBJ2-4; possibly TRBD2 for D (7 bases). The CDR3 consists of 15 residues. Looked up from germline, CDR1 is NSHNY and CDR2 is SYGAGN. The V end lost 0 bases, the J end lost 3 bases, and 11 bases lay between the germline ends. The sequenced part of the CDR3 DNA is TGTGCCAGCAGTGATGCATCTGGGGGCCAAAAC. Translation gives CASSDASGGQN. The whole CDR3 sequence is CASSDASGGQNTLYF.

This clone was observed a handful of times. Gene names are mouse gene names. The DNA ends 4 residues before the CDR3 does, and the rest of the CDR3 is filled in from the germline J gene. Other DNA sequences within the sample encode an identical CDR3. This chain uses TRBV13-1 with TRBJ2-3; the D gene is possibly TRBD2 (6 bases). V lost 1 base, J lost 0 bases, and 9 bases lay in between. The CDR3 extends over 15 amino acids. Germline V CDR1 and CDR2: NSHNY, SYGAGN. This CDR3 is CASSDSGTSAETLYF. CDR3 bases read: TGTGCCAGCAGTGATTCTGGGACTAGTGCAGAA.

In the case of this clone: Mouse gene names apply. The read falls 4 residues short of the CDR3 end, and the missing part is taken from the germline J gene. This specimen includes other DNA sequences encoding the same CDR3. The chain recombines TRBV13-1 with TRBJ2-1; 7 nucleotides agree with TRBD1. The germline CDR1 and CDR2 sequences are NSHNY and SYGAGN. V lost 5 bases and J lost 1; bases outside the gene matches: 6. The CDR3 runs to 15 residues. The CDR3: CASRAPGQNYAEQFF. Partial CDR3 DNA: TGTGCCAGCAGAGCCCCGGGACAGAACTATGCT.

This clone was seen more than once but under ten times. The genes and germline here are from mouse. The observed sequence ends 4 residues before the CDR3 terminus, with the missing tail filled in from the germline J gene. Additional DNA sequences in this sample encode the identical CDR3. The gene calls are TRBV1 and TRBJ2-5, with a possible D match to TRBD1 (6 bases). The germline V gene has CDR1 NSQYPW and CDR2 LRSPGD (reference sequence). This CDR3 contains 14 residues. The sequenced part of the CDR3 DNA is TGCACCTGCAGTGCAGATCAGGGGAGAGAC. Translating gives CTCSADQGRD. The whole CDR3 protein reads CTCSADQGRDTQYF.

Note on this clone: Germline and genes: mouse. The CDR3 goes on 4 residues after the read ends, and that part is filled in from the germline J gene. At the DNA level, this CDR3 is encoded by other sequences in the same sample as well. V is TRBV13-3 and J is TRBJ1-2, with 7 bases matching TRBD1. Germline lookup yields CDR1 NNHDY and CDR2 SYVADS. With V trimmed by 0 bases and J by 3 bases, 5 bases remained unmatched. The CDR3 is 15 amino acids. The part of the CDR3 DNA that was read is TGTGCCAGCAGTGATGCAGGGGGGGCGGACTCC. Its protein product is CASSDAGGADS. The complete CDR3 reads CASSDAGGADSDYTF.

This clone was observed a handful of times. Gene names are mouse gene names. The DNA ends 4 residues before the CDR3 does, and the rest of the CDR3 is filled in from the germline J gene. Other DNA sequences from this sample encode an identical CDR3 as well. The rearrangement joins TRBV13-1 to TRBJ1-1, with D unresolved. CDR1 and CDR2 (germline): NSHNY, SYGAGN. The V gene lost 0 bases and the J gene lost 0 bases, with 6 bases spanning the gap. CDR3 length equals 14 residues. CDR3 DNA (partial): TGTGCCAGCAGTGATGCACACCCAAACACA. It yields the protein CASSDAHPNT. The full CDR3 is CASSDAHPNTEVFF.

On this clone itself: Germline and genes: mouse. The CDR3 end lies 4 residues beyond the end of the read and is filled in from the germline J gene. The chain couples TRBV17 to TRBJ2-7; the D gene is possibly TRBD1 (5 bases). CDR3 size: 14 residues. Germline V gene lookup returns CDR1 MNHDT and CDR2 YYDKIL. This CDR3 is CASSRDPEGYEQYF. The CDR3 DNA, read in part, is TGTGCTAGCAGTAGAGATCCAGAGGGGTAT.

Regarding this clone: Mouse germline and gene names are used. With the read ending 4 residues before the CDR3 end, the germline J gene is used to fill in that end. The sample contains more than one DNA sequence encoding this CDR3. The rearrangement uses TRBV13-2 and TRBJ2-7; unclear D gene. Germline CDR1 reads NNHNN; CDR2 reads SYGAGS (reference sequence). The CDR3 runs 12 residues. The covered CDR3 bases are TGTGCCAGCGGTGATCTACAGTAT. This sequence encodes CASGDLQY. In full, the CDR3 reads CASGDLQYEQYF.

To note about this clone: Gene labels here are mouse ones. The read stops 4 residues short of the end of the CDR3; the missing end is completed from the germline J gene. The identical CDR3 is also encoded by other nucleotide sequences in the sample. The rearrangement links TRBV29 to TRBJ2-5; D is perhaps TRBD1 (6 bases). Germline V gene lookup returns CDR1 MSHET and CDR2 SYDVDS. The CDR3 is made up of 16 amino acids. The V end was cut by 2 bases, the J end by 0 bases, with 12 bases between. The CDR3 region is CASSLPPTGNQDTQYF. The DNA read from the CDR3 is TGTGCTAGCAGTTTACCCCCGACAGGAAACCAAGAC.

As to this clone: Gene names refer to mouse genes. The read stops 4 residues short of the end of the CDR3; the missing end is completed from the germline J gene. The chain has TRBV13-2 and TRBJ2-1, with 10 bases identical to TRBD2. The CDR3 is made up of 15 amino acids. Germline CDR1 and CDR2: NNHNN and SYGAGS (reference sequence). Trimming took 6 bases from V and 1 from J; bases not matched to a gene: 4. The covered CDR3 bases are TGTGCCAGCGTTCGACTGGGGGGAAACTATGCT. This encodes CASVRLGGNYA. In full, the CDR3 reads CASVRLGGNYAEQFF.

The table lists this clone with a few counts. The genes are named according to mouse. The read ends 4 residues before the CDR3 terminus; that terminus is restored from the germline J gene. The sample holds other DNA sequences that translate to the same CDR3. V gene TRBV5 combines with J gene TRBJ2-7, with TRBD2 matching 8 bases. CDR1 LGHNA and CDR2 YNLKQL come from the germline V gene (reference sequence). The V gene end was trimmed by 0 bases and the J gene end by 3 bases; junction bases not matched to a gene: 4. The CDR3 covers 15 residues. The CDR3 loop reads CASSQDGLGGYEQYF. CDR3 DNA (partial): TGTGCCAGCAGCCAAGATGGCCTGGGGGGCTAT.

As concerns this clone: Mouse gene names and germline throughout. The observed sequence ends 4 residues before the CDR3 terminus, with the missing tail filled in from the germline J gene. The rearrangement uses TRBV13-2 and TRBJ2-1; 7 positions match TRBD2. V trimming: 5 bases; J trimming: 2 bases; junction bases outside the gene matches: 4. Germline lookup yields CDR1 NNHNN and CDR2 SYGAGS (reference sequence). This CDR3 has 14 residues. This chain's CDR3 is CASGWTGHYAEQFF. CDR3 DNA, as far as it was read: TGTGCCAGCGGGTGGACTGGACACTATGCT.

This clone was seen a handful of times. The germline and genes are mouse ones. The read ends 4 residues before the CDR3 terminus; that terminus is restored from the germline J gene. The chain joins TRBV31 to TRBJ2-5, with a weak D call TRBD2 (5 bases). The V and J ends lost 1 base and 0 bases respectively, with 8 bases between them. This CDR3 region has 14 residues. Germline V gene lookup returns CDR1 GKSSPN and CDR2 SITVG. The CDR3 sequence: CAWSPGLNQDTQYF. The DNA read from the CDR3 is TGTGCCTGGAGTCCTGGGCTTAACCAAGAC.